This T cell receptor (beta chain) stems from a study of neurological immune-mediated disorders. Many counts were recorded for this clonotype. This CDR3 has 15 amino acids. The ends were cut back, 7 bases at V and 7 bases at J, with 19 bases in the middle. The germline gives CDR1 LNHDA, CDR2 SQIVND (reference sequence). TCRdb processed the 5' RACE reads anew with MiXCR; each CDR3 protein has one entry. Counted here are 90,000 to 150,000 distinct CDR3 sequences, more than 2.5% occurring once; the ten biggest clones make up roughly 1.3%. The sequence came from a woman aged 30 to 39 with multiple sclerosis. Sequencing used PBMCs. This rearrangement joins TRBV19 to TRBJ2-2; tentatively, D is TRBD2 (5 bases). CDR3 in DNA: TGTGCCAGTACGGCCGGGATTTACACCGACGGGGAGCTGTTTTTT. Translating it yields CASTAGIYTDGELFF.